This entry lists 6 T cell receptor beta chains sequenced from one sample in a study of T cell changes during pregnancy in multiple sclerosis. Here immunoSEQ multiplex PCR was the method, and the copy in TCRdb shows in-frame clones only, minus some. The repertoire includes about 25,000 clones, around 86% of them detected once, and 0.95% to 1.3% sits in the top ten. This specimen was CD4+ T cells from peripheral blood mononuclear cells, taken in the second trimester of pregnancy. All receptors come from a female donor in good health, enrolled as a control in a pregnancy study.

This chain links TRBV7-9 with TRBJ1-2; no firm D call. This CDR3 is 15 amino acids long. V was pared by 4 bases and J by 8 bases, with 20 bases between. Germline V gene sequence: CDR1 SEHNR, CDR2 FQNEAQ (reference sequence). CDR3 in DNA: TGTGCCAGCAGCTCGGCCAGCCTCCCGGGAAACGGCTACACCTTC. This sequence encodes CASSSASLPGNGYTF.

Here the CDR3 DNA reads TGTGCCAGCAGTTCCTCCAGATATCAGTTCTTC. It codes for CASSSSRYQFF. The V and J genes are TRBV28 and TRBJ2-1; no firm D call. The V end lost 4 bases, the J end lost 13 bases, and 11 bases lay between the germline ends. Germline CDR1 reads MDHEN; CDR2 reads SYDVKM. This CDR3 region has 11 residues.

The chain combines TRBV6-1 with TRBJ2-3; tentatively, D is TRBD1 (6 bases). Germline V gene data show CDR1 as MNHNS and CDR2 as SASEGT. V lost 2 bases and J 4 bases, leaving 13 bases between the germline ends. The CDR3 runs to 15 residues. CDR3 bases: TGTGCCAGCAGTGAACTAGATAAGGGGGCAGATACGCAGTATTTT. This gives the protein CASSELDKGADTQYF.

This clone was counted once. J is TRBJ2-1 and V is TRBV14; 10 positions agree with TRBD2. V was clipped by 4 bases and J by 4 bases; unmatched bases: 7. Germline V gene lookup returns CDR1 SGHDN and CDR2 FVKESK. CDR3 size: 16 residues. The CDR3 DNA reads TGTGCCAGCAGCCTTTTAAGCGGGAGGGCTTACAATGAGCAGTTCTTC. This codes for CASSLLSGRAYNEQFF.

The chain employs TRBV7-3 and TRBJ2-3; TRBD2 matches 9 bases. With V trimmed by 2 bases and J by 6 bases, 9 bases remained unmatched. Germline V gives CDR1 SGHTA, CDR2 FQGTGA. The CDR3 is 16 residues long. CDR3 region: CASSLPGLAGLDTQYF. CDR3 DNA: TGTGCCAGCAGCTTACCGGGACTAGCTGGTTTGGATACGCAGTATTTT.

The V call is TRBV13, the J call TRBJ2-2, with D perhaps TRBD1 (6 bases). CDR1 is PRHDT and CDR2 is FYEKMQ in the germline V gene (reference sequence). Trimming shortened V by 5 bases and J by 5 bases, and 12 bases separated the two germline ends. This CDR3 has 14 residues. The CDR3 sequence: CASSPQGGTGELFF. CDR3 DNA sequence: TGTGCCAGCAGCCCGCAAGGGGGAACCGGGGAGCTGTTTTTT. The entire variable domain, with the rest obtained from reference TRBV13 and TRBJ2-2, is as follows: AAGVIQSPRHLIKEKRETATLKCYPIPRHDTVYWYQQGPGQDPQFLISFYEKMQSDKGSIPDRFSAQQFSDYHSELNMSSLELGDSALYFCASSPQGGTGELFFGEGSRLTVL.